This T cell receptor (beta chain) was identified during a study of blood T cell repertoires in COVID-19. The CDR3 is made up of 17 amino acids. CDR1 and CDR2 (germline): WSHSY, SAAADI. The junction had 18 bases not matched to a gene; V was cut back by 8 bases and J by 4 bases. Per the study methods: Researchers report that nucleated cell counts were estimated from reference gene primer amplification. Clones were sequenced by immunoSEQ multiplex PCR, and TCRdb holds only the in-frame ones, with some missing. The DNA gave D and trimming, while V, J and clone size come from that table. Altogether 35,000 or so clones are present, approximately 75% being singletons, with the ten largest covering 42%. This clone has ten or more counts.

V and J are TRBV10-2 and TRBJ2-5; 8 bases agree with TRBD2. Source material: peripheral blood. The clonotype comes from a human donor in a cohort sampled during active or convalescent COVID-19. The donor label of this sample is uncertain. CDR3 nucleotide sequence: TGCGCCAGCCGCGACCGTCGGCGGGAGGAGTCTTCAGAGACCCAGTACTTC. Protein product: CASRDRRREESSETQYF.